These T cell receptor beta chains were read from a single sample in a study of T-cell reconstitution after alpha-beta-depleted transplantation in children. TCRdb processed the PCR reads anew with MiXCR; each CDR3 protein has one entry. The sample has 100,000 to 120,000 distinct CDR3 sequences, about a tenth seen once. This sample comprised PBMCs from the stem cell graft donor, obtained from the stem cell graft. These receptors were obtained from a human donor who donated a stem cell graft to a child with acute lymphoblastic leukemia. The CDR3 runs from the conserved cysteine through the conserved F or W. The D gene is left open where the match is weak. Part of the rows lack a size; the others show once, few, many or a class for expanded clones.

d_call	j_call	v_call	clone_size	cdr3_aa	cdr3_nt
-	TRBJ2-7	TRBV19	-	CASSPHRVFDEQYF	TGTGCCAGTAGTCCCCACAGGGTCTTCGACGAGCAGTACTTC
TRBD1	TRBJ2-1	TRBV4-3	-	CASSPWTGRNEQFF	TGCGCCAGCAGCCCTTGGACAGGGCGCAATGAGCAGTTCTTC
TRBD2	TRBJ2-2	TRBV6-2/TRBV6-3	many	CASNGGAYTGELFF	TGTGCCAGCAACGGGGGGGCCTACACCGGGGAGCTGTTTTTT
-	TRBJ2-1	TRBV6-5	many	CASTTPLSSSNEQFF	TGTGCCAGCACCACACCCCTGTCTAGTTCAAATGAGCAGTTCTTC
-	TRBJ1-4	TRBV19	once	CASSPTGTGNEKLFF	TGTGCCAGTAGTCCGACCGGGACTGGCAATGAAAAACTGTTTTTT
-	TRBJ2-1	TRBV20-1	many	CSADTILSYNEQFF	TGCAGTGCGGATACAATCCTATCCTACAATGAGCAGTTCTTC
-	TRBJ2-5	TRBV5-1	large	CASSLQETQYF	TGTGCCAGCAGTTTACAAGAGACCCAGTACTTC
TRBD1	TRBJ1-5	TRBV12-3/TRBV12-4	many	CASSPQTGRPNHPQHF	TGTGCCAGCAGTCCTCAGACAGGGAGGCCGAATCATCCCCAGCATTTT
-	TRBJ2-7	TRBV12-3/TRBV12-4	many	CASREDGTYEQYF	TGTGCCAGCAGAGAGGACGGTACCTACGAGCAGTACTTC
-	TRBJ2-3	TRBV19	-	CASMFRPGTDTQYF	TGTGCCAGTATGTTCCGGCCCGGAACAGATACGCAGTATTTT
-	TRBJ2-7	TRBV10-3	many	CAISESSLGGRSYEQYF	TGTGCCATCAGTGAGTCGAGCTTGGGGGGCCGTTCCTACGAGCAGTACTTC
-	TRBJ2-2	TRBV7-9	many	CAPGASNTGELFF	TGTGCCCCGGGGGCGTCGAACACCGGGGAGCTGTTTTTT
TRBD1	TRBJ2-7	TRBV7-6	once	CASSPYRGQTEQYF	TGTGCCAGCAGCCCATACAGGGGGCAAACCGAGCAGTACTTC
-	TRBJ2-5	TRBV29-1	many	CSVVSGSRGTQYF	TGCAGCGTTGTGTCGGGTTCCCGGGGGACCCAGTACTTC
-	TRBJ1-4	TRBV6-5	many	CASSPMGDGEKLFF	TGTGCCAGCAGCCCGATGGGGGATGGAGAAAAACTGTTTTTT
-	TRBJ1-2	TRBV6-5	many	CASCRDITNYGYTF	TGTGCCAGCTGCCGGGACATCACTAACTATGGCTACACCTTC
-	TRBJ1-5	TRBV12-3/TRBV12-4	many	CASSNALHQPQHF	TGTGCCAGCAGTAATGCCCTTCATCAGCCCCAGCATTTT
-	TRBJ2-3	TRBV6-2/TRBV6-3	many	CASREWGGSSDTQYF	TGTGCCAGCAGAGAGTGGGGCGGAAGCTCAGATACGCAGTATTTT
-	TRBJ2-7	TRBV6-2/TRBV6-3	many	CASSYLWTPGREQYF	TGTGCCAGCAGTTACCTCTGGACACCAGGGCGGGAGCAGTACTTC
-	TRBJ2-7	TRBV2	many	CASSQDILTYEQYF	TGTGCCAGCAGTCAGGACATACTAACCTACGAGCAGTACTTC
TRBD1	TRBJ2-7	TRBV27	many	CASSSDRVGYEQYF	TGTGCCAGCAGTTCGGACAGGGTGGGCTACGAGCAGTACTTC
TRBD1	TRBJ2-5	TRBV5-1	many	CASSSLRQGADQETQYF	TGCGCCAGCAGCTCCCTCCGGCAGGGGGCGGACCAAGAGACCCAGTACTTC
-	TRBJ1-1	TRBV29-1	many	CSVEKGGGPEAFF	TGCAGCGTTGAGAAAGGGGGGGGGCCTGAAGCTTTCTTT